The present TCR beta chain was sequenced within a study of vaccination effects on CD4 cells after COVID-19 (dated by TCRdb to between 2022 and 2023). About the investigation overall: In the ViraFEST assay, PBMC were stimulated with viral peptide pools, and TCR sequencing was then used to find antigen-specific CD4+ T cell clonotypes based on their expansion. Each participant received two doses of an mRNA SARS-CoV-2 vaccine, either BNT162b2 or mRNA-1273. Some 2 million PBMC per well were cultured in IMDM with approximately 5% human AB serum, roughly 10 IU/ml IL-2 and gentamicin, plus 10 ug/ml peptides. The study compared SARS-CoV-2 spike-specific CD4+ TCR repertoires before and after mRNA vaccination in COVID-19 convalescent patients and infection-naive vaccine recipients. A total of roughly 9 COVID-19 convalescent patients and several SARS-CoV-2-naive healthy vaccine recipients were included in the full study. In the study, cultures from other donors were sequenced using the Oncomine TCR Beta short-read assay on an Illumina iSeq 100.

After less than 13 days of culture, CD4+ T cells were isolated with the EasySep CD4+ T cell isolation kit. The absence of prior SARS-CoV-2 infection in healthy vaccine recipients was confirmed by negative nucleocapsid antibodies before and after vaccination. On days 3 and 7, half of the culture medium was replaced with fresh IL-2-containing medium. Each peptide stimulation condition was cultured in triplicate wells unless otherwise noted. PBMC were separated from whole blood using Ficoll-Paque Plus gradient centrifugation and were then either cryopreserved at -140C or used fresh. Genomic DNA was extracted from cultured CD4+ T cells with the QIAamp micro DNA kit. This clone has a handful of counts. The target of this receptor is not known. It has no much larger one-base neighbor in the sample; base qualities were not kept. CDR3 length: 16 amino acids, cysteine to phenylalanine. Only CDR3 DNA is held: 48 bases, read in frame from base 1. The trim is 3 bases for V and 0 bases for J, with a gap of 13 bases between the germline ends. The germline V gene gives CDR1 as SGHRS and CDR2 as YFSETQ.

The research as a whole found: Both infection-induced and vaccine-induced clones contracted markedly at late post-vaccination timepoints, which is consistent with waning T cell responses. In healthy vaccine recipients, vaccine-induced clones were almost all SARS-CoV-2 mono-reactive, with only 1 of 255 cross-reactive with common cold coronaviruses. The study was limited by a small number of convalescent patients, and early post-infection timepoints were lacking.

Libraries were constructed by the immunoSEQ multiplex PCR assay. DNA from the CD4+ T cells that had been cultured and isolated underwent TCR beta CDR3 sequencing. On the study's bioinformatics: Non-productive TCR sequences were discarded, and reads were trimmed to the CDR3 region, with only CDR3s of 7 or more amino acids retained. Antigen-specific clonotypes were identified using the MANAFEST web app by comparison of expansion in peptide wells against reference cultures. For clones to be considered positive, expansion at FDR<0.05 versus reference and all other wells, an odds ratio above 5, and a frequency above 0.1% in two replicate wells were required. Cross-reactive clonotypes were defined as significantly expanded in SARS-CoV-2 spike wells and in at least one common cold coronavirus spike condition. Levenshtein distance calculated with the stringdist R package was used to assess CDR3 similarity, and unrooted trees were constructed with ape in R 3.6.1. The source is immuneACCESS, and TCRdb retained only in-frame sequences with V and J called. Part of the clones is not carried over; for the studies checked, unresolved V genes explain less than half of this, and the remainder is unexplained. V and J calls and clone size follow that table, whereas D and trimming were derived from the DNA. In this sample the table shows 45,000 to 75,000 clones, about 74% of which occur a single time. The ten most abundant clones make up less than 4% of the sample.

The chain uses TRBV5-1 and TRBJ1-3; TRBD1 could be the D gene, as 6 bases match. Here the sequenced sample was CD4+ T cells from PBMCs cultured without peptide, taken before COVID-19 vaccination. This clonotype was sampled from a human donor who received a COVID-19 vaccine. The sequence in DNA is TGCGCCAGCAGCTCTCAGGGGCCCTCCTCTGGAAACACCATATATTTT. Its amino acids are CASSSQGPSSGNTIYF.